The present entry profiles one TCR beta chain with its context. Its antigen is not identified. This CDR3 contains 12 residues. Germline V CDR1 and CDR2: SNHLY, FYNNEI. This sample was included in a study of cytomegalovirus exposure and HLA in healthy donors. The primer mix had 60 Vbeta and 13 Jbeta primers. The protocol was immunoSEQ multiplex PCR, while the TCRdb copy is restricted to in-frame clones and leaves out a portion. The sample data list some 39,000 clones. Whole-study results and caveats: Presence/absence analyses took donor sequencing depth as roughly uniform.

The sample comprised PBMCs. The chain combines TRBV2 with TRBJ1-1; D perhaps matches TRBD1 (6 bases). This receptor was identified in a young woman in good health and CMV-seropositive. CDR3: CALKGEGAEAFF. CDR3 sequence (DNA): TGTGCTCTAAAGGGGGAAGGGGCTGAAGCTTTCTTT.